A single sample gave rise to the 4 T cell receptor beta chains below, sequenced in a study of regulatory T cells in long-lasting Graves disease. CDR3 regions were amplified by Arm-PCR using iRepertoire HTBI primers to build TCR beta libraries. TCRdb ran MiXCR on the multiplex PCR reads and lists one entry per CDR3 protein. The table includes a few hundred thousand distinct CDR3 sequences, around 13% detected once. Time point indicated: newly diagnosed GD, antithyroid drugs for less than 3 months. After RNA was extracted from PBMCs, the TCR library was made from it. The same specimen was also included in a second study, on T cells in Graves' hyperthyroidism and ophthalmopathy.

Sequencing was performed on peripheral blood mononuclear cells (PBMCs), taken at new diagnosis, from a patient treated with antithyroid drugs. The receptors were sampled from a woman aged 50 to 60 with Graves disease.

This chain links TRBV20-1 with TRBJ2-2, with D perhaps given as TRBD1 or TRBD2 (5 bases each). Germline-derived CDR1 and CDR2 are DFQATT and SNEGSKA (reference sequence). The CDR3 contains 19 residues. The V and J ends lost 0 bases and 4 bases respectively, with 24 bases between them. The CDR3 is CSARDRRGKLGLTTGELFF. The CDR3 DNA follows: TGCAGTGCTAGAGACCGAAGGGGAAAACTAGGGCTGACCACCGGGGAGCTGTTTTTT.

This clonotype has a count of ten or more. As DNA, the CDR3 is TGCAGTGAGGGTCAGCGGCTCACAGATACGCAGTATTTT. It specifies CSEGQRLTDTQYF. The gene calls are TRBV20-1 and TRBJ2-3; D may be TRBD2 (5 bases). CDR3 size: 13 residues. Germline V gene sequence: CDR1 DFQATT, CDR2 SNEGSKA (reference sequence). Trimming took 7 bases from V and 2 from J, leaving 13 bases between them.

This clonotype turned up a few times. This rearrangement joins TRBV20-1 to TRBJ1-6; maybe TRBD1 (6 bases). Looked up from germline, CDR1 is DFQATT and CDR2 is SNEGSKA (reference sequence). The CDR3 is made up of 17 amino acids. V lost 0 bases to trimming and J lost 4 bases, with 16 bases between them. The CDR3 DNA sequence: TGCAGTGCTAGAGATCTGTCCAAGGGGGAATATAATTCACCCCTCCACTTT. It yields the protein CSARDLSKGEYNSPLHF.

This clonotype was detected many times. This chain uses TRBV2 with TRBJ2-5; 7 positions agree with TRBD1. Unmatched junction bases numbered 4, after V lost 7 bases and J lost 2 bases. The CDR3 is 13 amino acids. CDR1 is SNHLY, CDR2 FYNNEI, per germline. The CDR3 bases are TGTGCCAGCAAAGGGGGCTATCAAGAGACCCAGTACTTC. This sequence encodes CASKGGYQETQYF.